The next 28 T cell receptor beta chains were all read from a single sample in a study of blood T cell repertoires in COVID-19. Sequenced by immunoSEQ multiplex PCR; TCRdb stores in-frame clones only, minus some. This table holds 95,000 to 110,000 clones, 84% found once. Sample: peripheral blood. These receptors came from a human donor in a cohort sampled during active or convalescent COVID-19.

CDR3 amino acids: CASSLVGDRNTEAFF. The CDR3 DNA is TGTGCCAGCAGCTTAGTAGGTGACAGGAACACTGAAGCTTTCTTT. This rearrangement joins TRBV7-9 to TRBJ1-1; D is perhaps TRBD1 (5 bases). The CDR3 totals 15 residues. Trimming cost V 1 base and J 1 base, with 10 bases left between them. Germline assignment: CDR1 SEHNR and CDR2 FQNEAQ (reference sequence). The full variable domain, rest sourced from reference TRBV7-9 and TRBJ1-1, is DTGVSQNPRHKITKRGQNVTFRCDPISEHNRLYWYRQTLGQGPEFLTYFQNEAQLEKSRLLSDRFSAERPKGSFSTLEIQRTEQGDSAMYLCASSLVGDRNTEAFFGQGTRLTVV.

The gene calls are TRBV27 and TRBJ1-4; 9 bases align to TRBD1. Germline values: CDR1 MNHEY, CDR2 SMNVEV (reference sequence). The CDR3 length is 13 residues. V gave up 4 bases and J gave up 6 bases; unmatched junction bases: 0. The CDR3 protein is CASSWDRDEKLFF. CDR3 nucleotides: TGTGCCAGCAGTTGGGACAGGGATGAAAAACTGTTTTTT.

The chain combines TRBV19 with TRBJ2-1; 7 bases are a match to TRBD2. CDR3 length: 11 amino acids. In germline, CDR1 is LNHDA, CDR2 SQIVND (reference sequence). V lost 8 bases, J lost 9 bases, and 4 bases stayed unmatched. The CDR3 region is CASGRGSEQFF. Written as DNA, the CDR3 is TGTGCCAGTGGGAGGGGTTCTGAGCAGTTCTTC.

V is TRBV19 and J is TRBJ1-6, with D uncertain. Looked up from germline, CDR1 is LNHDA and CDR2 is SQIVND (reference sequence). The CDR3 has 16 amino acids. The V end lost 3 bases, the J end lost 7 bases, and 16 bases lay between the germline ends. CDR3: CASSISGWGLNSPLHF. CDR3 DNA: TGTGCCAGTAGTATTTCGGGGTGGGGTTTGAATTCACCCCTCCACTTT.

The count of this clone is one. V usage is TRBV7-9 and J usage is TRBJ2-3, with 10 positions matching TRBD1. Per the germline V gene, CDR1 is SEHNR and CDR2 is FQNEAQ (reference sequence). This CDR3 has 15 amino acids. V dropped 5 bases and J dropped 3; count of bases not matched to a gene: 5. CDR3 sequence reads: CASSRQGAGTDTQYF. The CDR3 bases are TGTGCCAGCAGCAGACAGGGGGCTGGGACAGATACGCAGTATTTT.

This rearrangement joins TRBV29-1 to TRBJ2-7, with TRBD1 identical over 10 bases. The CDR3 sequence is 12 residues long. Losses at the gene ends were 7 bases for V and 5 bases for J; bases not matched to a gene: 5. Germline V lookup: CDR1 SQVTM, CDR2 ANQGSEA. The DNA of the CDR3 is TGCAGCGCCCGGGGGACAGGGGACGAGCAGTACTTC. This codes for CSARGTGDEQYF.

This rearrangement joins TRBV2 to TRBJ2-7, with D hard to call. The V gene lost 1 base and the J gene lost 0 bases, with 10 bases spanning the gap. Germline V gene data show CDR1 as SNHLY and CDR2 as FYNNEI. This CDR3 spans 15 amino acids. The CDR3 bases are TGTGCCAGCAGTGAAGATGCGCTTAGCTCCTACGAGCAGTACTTC. Protein: CASSEDALSSYEQYF.

The chain links TRBV19 to TRBJ2-5; 10 nucleotides agree with TRBD2. Germline CDR1 LNHDA, CDR2 SQIVND (reference sequence). This CDR3 has 14 amino acids. After removal of 6 bases from V and 5 bases from J, the junction contained 6 bases not matched to a gene. For the CDR3, the DNA is TGTGCCAGTAGAGTGACTAGCGGGTTGGAGACCCAGTACTTC. This gives the protein CASRVTSGLETQYF.

This chain connects TRBV14 to TRBJ1-3; no reliable D call. CDR1 is SGHDN, CDR2 FVKESK, per germline. This CDR3 is built from 15 residues. Trimming removed 3 bases at V and 2 bases at J, with 11 bases between. The CDR3 here is CASSQYYRAGNTIYF. CDR3 DNA: TGTGCCAGCAGCCAGTACTACCGGGCTGGAAACACCATATATTTT.

The chain employs TRBV27 and TRBJ1-5, with 9 positions matching TRBD1. The V segment lost 6 bases and the J segment 4 bases; nucleotides outside the gene matches: 4. There are 14 residues in the CDR3. The V gene's germline CDR1 is MNHEY and CDR2 SMNVEV (reference sequence). In DNA form, the CDR3 reads TGTGCCAGCAGAGGGACAGGGTGGAATCAGCCCCAGCATTTT. Its translation is CASRGTGWNQPQHF.

The chain recombines TRBV7-9 with TRBJ1-1; maybe TRBD1 (6 bases). The CDR3 length is 15 residues. Germline V CDR1 and CDR2: SEHNR, FQNEAQ (reference sequence). V was cut by 6 bases and J by 5 bases, with 19 bases left in between. Here the CDR3 reads CASSPRETGTTEAFF. Written as DNA, the CDR3 is TGTGCCAGCAGTCCAAGGGAAACAGGGACGACTGAAGCTTTCTTT.

The rearrangement links TRBV12-3 or TRBV12-4 to TRBJ2-2; tentatively, D is TRBD1 (5 bases). V lost 10 bases and J 4 bases, leaving 13 bases between the germline ends. The CDR3 contains 13 residues. The CDR3 DNA sequence: TGTGCCACCCAGGCAGGGTTCACCGGGGAGCTGTTTTTT. Translating gives CATQAGFTGELFF.

The genes are TRBV6-6 and TRBJ1-3, with 7 bases matching TRBD1. The CDR3 sequence is 14 residues long. Germline V gives CDR1 MNHNY, CDR2 SVGAGI (reference sequence). Trimming at V came to 4 bases and at J to 6 bases, leaving 6 bases not matched to a gene. The CDR3 region is CASSWDRTENTIYF. The CDR3 DNA is TGTGCCAGCAGTTGGGACAGAACGGAAAACACCATATATTTT.

This clone was recorded once. V is TRBV5-1 and J is TRBJ2-3, with a weak D call TRBD1 (6 bases). V was shortened by 5 bases and J by 4 bases, with 11 bases between the two germline ends. Germline CDR1 reads SGHRS; CDR2 reads YFSETQ. The CDR3 runs 13 residues. Here the CDR3 DNA reads TGCGCCAGCAGAGAGGGGGTCCCAGATACGCAGTATTTT. It codes for CASREGVPDTQYF.

V and J are TRBV6-5 and TRBJ1-2, with D uncertain. Germline loops: CDR1 MNHEY, CDR2 SVGAGI. V gave up 11 bases and J gave up 4 bases, with 17 bases separating them. This CDR3 is 13 amino acids long. The CDR3 protein is CASQTVAGYGYTF. The CDR3 DNA sequence: TGTGCCTCCCAGACCGTGGCGGGCTATGGCTACACCTTC.

The chain combines TRBV6-1 with TRBJ2-7; 9 bases are shared with TRBD2. The CDR3 contains 18 residues. Unmatched junction bases numbered 15, after V lost 0 bases and J lost 6 bases. CDR1 and CDR2 from the germline V gene are MNHNS and SASEGT. The CDR3 DNA is TGTGCCAGCAGTGAAGCGCCGTGGGTAGCGGGGGCCTCCCTCGAGCAGTACTTC. This translates into CASSEAPWVAGASLEQYF.

This clone was detected only a few times. This chain joins TRBV10-3 and TRBJ1-2; D is unclear. Germline V gene lookup returns CDR1 ENHRY and CDR2 SYGVKD. The CDR3 loop spans 11 amino acids. Trimming cost V 9 bases and J 2 bases, with 7 bases left between them. The CDR3 region is CAIGQNYGYTF. CDR3 in DNA: TGTGCCATTGGTCAGAACTATGGCTACACCTTC.

The V and J genes are TRBV6-6 and TRBJ1-1; TRBD1 might be the D (5 bases). CDR1 and CDR2 from the germline V gene are MNHNY and SVGAGI (reference sequence). There are 15 residues in the CDR3. The V end was cut by 4 bases, the J end by 0 bases, with 12 bases between. The CDR3 is CASSFGGTLNTEAFF. The CDR3 nucleotides are TGTGCCAGCAGTTTCGGGGGTACCTTGAACACTGAAGCTTTCTTT.

This chain links TRBV14 with TRBJ2-5; 8 bases fit TRBD2. The CDR3 runs to 13 residues. CDR1 is SGHDN, CDR2 FVKESK, per germline. V was clipped by 10 bases and J by 5 bases; unmatched bases: 9. CDR3 DNA sequence: TGTGCCACTTCCGGGAGGGGGTTGGAGACCCAGTACTTC. Residues: CATSGRGLETQYF.

The V call is TRBV2, the J call TRBJ2-5; TRBD2 aligns across 13 bases. Unmatched junction bases numbered 2, after V lost 5 bases and J lost 2 bases. CDR1 and CDR2 (germline): SNHLY, FYNNEI. The CDR3 contains 15 residues. In nucleotides, the CDR3 is TGTGCCAGCAGTAAACTAGCGGGGGGGCAAGAGACCCAGTACTTC. Protein sequence: CASSKLAGGQETQYF.

The chain employs TRBV9 and TRBJ1-2; 9 positions agree with TRBD1. The V and J ends lost 0 bases and 6 bases, in that order; junction bases with no gene match: 9. Germline V gene sequence: CDR1 SGDLS, CDR2 YYNGEE. The CDR3 has 16 amino acids. The CDR3 DNA reads TGTGCCAGCAGCGTAGAACTTGTGACAGGGGGTGATGGCTACACCTTC. Translating it yields CASSVELVTGGDGYTF.

This clone has only a few counts. The chain couples TRBV30 to TRBJ2-2; D remains ambiguous. Germline V CDR1 and CDR2: GTSNPN, SVGIG (reference sequence). This CDR3 is 12 amino acids long. The V end lost 3 bases, the J end lost 8 bases, and 10 bases lay between the germline ends. The CDR3 loop reads CAWSRQDGELFF. CDR3 bases: TGTGCCTGGAGCCGGCAGGATGGGGAGCTGTTTTTT.

This sequence joins TRBV3-1 (or the pseudogene TRBV3-2) and TRBJ2-2; 8 bases line up with TRBD2. The CDR3 is 16 amino acids. Germline-derived CDR1 and CDR2 are LGHDT and YNNKEL (reference sequence). V lost 6 bases, J lost 5 bases, and 11 bases stayed unmatched. CDR3 amino acids: CASSSTWGLGTGELFF. The DNA for the CDR3 is TGTGCCAGCAGTTCCACATGGGGACTAGGGACCGGGGAGCTGTTTTTT.

The chain recombines TRBV28 with TRBJ2-5, with 7 bases lining up with TRBD1. The CDR3 covers 15 residues. V shed 5 bases and J 5 bases; nucleotides not matched to a gene: 11. Germline values: CDR1 MDHEN, CDR2 SYDVKM. The DNA of the CDR3 is TGTGCCAGCAGTCAAGCGACAGGGTTGGGGGAGACCCAGTACTTC. Protein product: CASSQATGLGETQYF.

Details on this clone: One junction end disagrees with the germline gene, perhaps due to a read error. The chain is built from TRBV29-1 and TRBJ2-2; no clear D gene. This CDR3 is 11 amino acids long. Germline values: CDR1 SQVTM, CDR2 ANQGSEA. CDR3 bases: TGCAGCGTCGAAGGTCTTCATAACATGTTTTTT. Translated: CSVEGLHNMFF.

This chain links TRBV5-5 with TRBJ2-5, with D possibly TRBD2 on 6 matching bases. Looked up from germline, CDR1 is SGHKS and CDR2 is YYEKEE (reference sequence). Trimming cost V 2 bases and J 3 bases, with 8 bases left between them. The CDR3 runs to 13 residues. The CDR3 loop is CASSFGTEETQYF. CDR3 bases: TGTGCCAGCAGCTTCGGGACTGAAGAGACCCAGTACTTC.

The CDR3 nucleotides are TGCGCCAGCAGCCTGGGACAGGGGTTGACTGAAGCTTTCTTT. The encoded protein is CASSLGQGLTEAFF. The chain employs TRBV5-1 and TRBJ1-1, with 10 bases aligning to TRBD1. The CDR3 totals 14 residues. V lost 4 bases, J lost 5 bases, and 5 bases stayed unmatched. In germline, CDR1 is SGHRS, CDR2 YFSETQ.

This rearrangement joins TRBV11-2 to TRBJ2-7, with 9 bases lining up with TRBD1. CDR1 and CDR2 from the germline V gene are SGHAT and FQNNGV. The CDR3 spans 13 residues. The trim removed 5 bases at V and 4 bases at J, leaving 3 bases unmatched. CDR3 nucleotide sequence: TGTGCCAGCAGCGAAGACAGGGGGTACGAGCAGTACTTC. Residues: CASSEDRGYEQYF.